This T cell receptor beta chain emerged from a study of blood T cell repertoires in COVID-19. On the study more broadly: In each case, the material was cDNA or gDNA derived from T cells, B-cell-depleted T cells, or PBMCs.

Germline lookup yields CDR1 LNHDA and CDR2 SQIVND (reference sequence). The CDR3 loop spans 14 amino acids. The V end lost 10 bases, the J end lost 7 bases, and 19 bases lay between the germline ends. Some clones are missing from TCRdb's copy, which holds only in-frame ones; the method was immunoSEQ multiplex PCR. The sample includes around 50,000 clones, around 73% of them seen just once. This sequence originates from a woman between 45 and 65 years old with acute COVID-19. J is TRBJ2-2 and V is TRBV19, with a possible D match to TRBD1 (6 bases). Sequences were obtained from PBMCs or T cells enriched from blood (not recorded which). For the CDR3, the DNA is TGTGCCATCGGATCCAGGGGCGCGGGCGGGGAGCTGTTTTTT. It is translated as CAIGSRGAGGELFF.